The T cell receptor (beta chain) described here comes from a study of cytomegalovirus exposure and HLA in healthy donors (dated by TCRdb to 2016 to 2017). Regarding the research as a whole: According to an earlier analysis of around 600 of the donors, some 180 million T cells yielded roughly 110 million unique TCR beta sequences and 276 Gb of sequence data. An early release that covered roughly 600 HLA-typed donors contained about 300 gigabases of sequencing data and around 80 million unique TCR sequences. Of the roughly 420 genotyped donors, less than 90% were placed in the genetic ancestry cluster associated with self-reported Caucasian donors. The study aimed to test whether cataloging public T cell receptors could reveal signatures of past pathogen exposure. Using immunosequencing, the study profiled T cell repertoires from around 680 subjects and related those repertoires to cytomegalovirus serostatus. In addition to the first cohort of 650 to 800 subjects, a separate validation cohort of 120 different subjects was used. To predict cytomegalovirus infection status, the study brought together high-throughput TCR immunosequencing, statistical association of individual TCRs with disease status, and machine learning. To study patterns of TCR occurrence, a later analysis re-analyzed previously published TCR beta repertoires from just over 650 donors and added high-resolution HLA genotyping. Rather than drawing on any new phenotypic data, the later analysis identified candidate immune exposures from TCR beta sequences and the way those sequences occurred across donors. An earlier analysis of around 580 of the donors used high-throughput TCR beta sequencing to judge whether each TCR beta V gene segment behaved as functional or pseudogenic. Donor age, sex, ethnicity and CMV serostatus were collected together with the repertoire data. A later genetic analysis took genome-wide SNP genotypes for about three fifths of the 666 donors and used that subset as a discovery cohort. All discovery cohort repertoires had been generated on a single sequencing platform. HLA typing included class I and class II loci at four-digit resolution. The number of donors typed differed by locus, with about 629-630 for A, B, C, DRB1 and DQB1, roughly 520 for DQA1, over 600 for DPA1, and some 450 for DPB1. Roughly 5 DR-DQ haplotypes were handled as single units for association and clustering because linkage in the cohort was strong. Among some 410 genotyped donors of the cohort, an average of 235,054 unique TCR beta nucleotide sequences were sequenced per donor, roughly a sixth of them non-productive.

The cohort was made up of 666 healthy bone marrow donors. All cohort members were sampled while nominally healthy, although unrecorded immune exposures were likely present. The donor tested CMV seropositive, placing the donor among the roughly 300 seropositive members of the cohort. Each donor provided a peripheral blood sample, and peripheral blood mononuclear cells were used for TCR beta sequencing. Genomic DNA extraction from the blood cell samples was performed with the Qiagen DNeasy Blood Extraction Kit. From its cysteine to its phenylalanine, the CDR3 spans 17 amino acids. The read is trimmed to its CDR3 DNA, 51 bases read in frame from base 1. V and J are truncated by 0 bases and 0 bases respectively, leaving an intervening sequence of 12 bases. The germline V gene encodes CDR1 LGHNA and CDR2 YSLEER. Library preparation employed the immunoSEQ multiplex PCR assay. A mixture of 60 forward primers for TCR Vbeta segments and 13 reverse primers for TCR Jbeta segments was used in the multiplex PCR. The CDR3 region of rearranged TCR beta genes was amplified from genomic DNA by a multiplex PCR assay. The amplified TCR beta libraries were sequenced on the Illumina HiSeq System as 87-base-pair reads. In the authors' own workflow: A later analysis tallied roughly 80 million unique TCR beta chains across the 650 to 750 repertoires, and approximately 12 million of those chains were shared by two or more donors. Raw reads were error-corrected and collapsed into unique sequences by a nearest-neighbor algorithm in which closely related sequences were merged to remove PCR and sequencing errors. Alignment of CDR3 sequences to IMGT reference sequences was used to assign V, D and J gene segments. For a sequence to be retained, a match of at least six nucleotides to both a V gene segment and a J gene segment was required. Rearrangements were classified as productive when the CDR3 lacked stop codons and remained in frame with V and J, and all other rearrangements were classified as non-productive. CDR3 was defined according to IMGT convention as the region running from the second conserved V-encoded cysteine to the conserved J-encoded phenylalanine. Sequences without an unambiguous match to a single V gene segment were excluded from the earlier analysis of 450 to 650 of the donors. An earlier analysis of a few hundred of the donors classified V segments as functional when productive rearrangements were above 56.7% and as segregating when the standard deviation between donors was above 5%. A statistical classification framework was built for diagnosing cytomegalovirus status from the catalog of TCR beta chain sequences. In a later analysis, TCR nucleotide sequences were compared against IMGT/GENE-DB human TR gene sequences so that V and J genes could be assigned. In a later analysis, CDR3 sequences and most-parsimonious VDJ recombination scenarios were assigned using the TCRdist pipeline. In a later analysis, each TCR beta chain was defined by its CDR3 amino acid sequence together with its V-gene family, and reads lacking a unique V-gene family were excluded. A later analysis removed over 500 highly shared, low-generation-probability nucleotide sequences to deal with suspected cross-contamination and a sequencing artifact. In a later analysis, a clonal expansion index for each public chain was calculated from normalized within-repertoire ranks of inferred template counts. A later analysis computed generation probabilities with a VDJ recombination model fitted to out-of-frame rearrangements, and checked the results against IGoR. In a later analysis, TCR-TCR, TCR-HLA and TCR-CMV co-occurrence was scored with hypergeometric tests, and a repertoire-size bias correction was applied to TCR pairs. In a later analysis, false discovery rates were estimated by permuting HLA or CMV assignments 20 times. A later analysis grouped co-occurring TCRs with DBSCAN, adding TCRdist sequence similarity when clustering within HLA-allele-positive subsets. Repertoires with fewer than 30,000 or more than 120,000 public chains were left out of co-occurrence clustering, as were about 5 repertoires with anomalous nucleotide sharing. This is the immuneACCESS table as TCRdb keeps it, with only in-frame sequences that have V and J called. A part of the clones is gone; compared with another copy, unresolved V genes explain less than half, and the rest is unexplained. V and J calls and clone size are copied from that table; D and trimming were computed from the DNA. The sample yields approximately 190,000 clones; around 84% were counted once. About 2.4% of the sample goes to the ten largest clones.

Study-wide conclusions, independent of this receptor: In an earlier analysis of roughly 500 of the donors, most TCR beta V segments appeared in productive rearrangements about 87% or about 30% of the time, broadly matching IMGT annotations. A total of fewer than 200 TCR beta chains were listed by the study as associated with cytomegalovirus. The cohort was sequenced for TCR beta chains only, and without alpha or paired-chain data the features that could be detected were limited. Because the 87-base-pair reads could not distinguish some IMGT-functional V segments, including TRBV6-2 and TRBV6-3, those segments were excluded. For the cohort, immune exposure information was limited to CMV serostatus. A group of highly shared sequence variants was considered likely to be a technical artifact of the sequencing pipeline. A further reported finding was that TCR beta sequences accurately predicted the HLA-A and HLA-B alleles for most subjects in the first cohort. In a later genetic analysis, fewer N-insertions in productive TCRs were reported among donors in an Asian-associated ancestry cluster than the approximately 670-donor mean. Assigning TCR associations to individual alleles was difficult when HLA alleles, especially DR and DQ, strongly co-occurred. The classifier was reported to diagnose cytomegalovirus status with high specificity and sensitivity in both the original and validation cohorts. In a later analysis, most CMV-associated TCR beta chains were found to appear HLA-restricted, with HLA associations seemingly driven largely by CMV exposure. Because counts were too low, roughly 18 rarely observed V segments, including chromosome 9 orphons, were left out of the earlier analysis of 587 of the donors. Because some donors lacked HLA typing at each locus, the association tests relied only on the typed subset. Correlated functional status among segregating V segments might reflect linkage disequilibrium, but an unknown experimental factor could not be ruled out. Compared with equally common non-associated chains, HLA-associated TCR beta chains in a later analysis were more clonally expanded and had lower generation probabilities. According to a later analysis, parvovirus B19, influenza, CMV and Epstein-Barr virus appeared linked to several top co-occurrence clusters. A later analysis found that TCR association rates varied across HLA loci, with DRB1 alleles showing the most associated TCRs and HLA-C alleles the fewest. Sequencing depth was assumed to be roughly uniform across donors in the presence/absence analyses, though that assumption may not hold. In vitro tests confirmed that a few of the cytomegalovirus-associated TCR beta chains recognize cytomegalovirus antigens. Most TCR sequences were observed very rarely across donors, whereas some public TCRs were present in many individuals. According to the authors, the approach could potentially be generalized to other disease states and immunological phenotypes. In a later analysis, around 17,000 TCR beta sequences were associated with specific HLA alleles at a false discovery rate of 0.05. A later genetic analysis associated a missense DCLRE1C variant with V-gene and J-gene trimming of TCR beta chains, and an independent cohort replicated the association.

With respect to this clone: The antigen it recognizes is unknown. No per-base quality is available; no much larger clone lies one base away.

The rearrangement joined TRBV4-3 to TRBJ1-3; the D segment cannot be called with confidence. This clonotype was sampled from a woman aged 45-59 years in good health and CMV-seropositive. Sequenced sample: PBMCs. Read as DNA, the sequence is TGCGCCAGCAGCCAAGATAGCTACCTTAGCTCTGGAAACACCATATATTTT. The encoded protein is CASSQDSYLSSGNTIYF.